This T cell receptor (beta chain) was obtained from a study of PD-L1 blockade in urothelial cancer. Study summary: At 6 weeks and at 3 weeks (second dose) after treatment start, blood was analyzed. Blood gave a median approximately 150,000 T cells.

The time point: peripheral blood 6 weeks after treatment start. Method: immunoSEQ multiplex PCR; TCRdb's copy keeps in-frame clones and lacks some. In the table there are about 45,000 clones, roughly 86% of which are singletons. This clonotype was obtained from a man aged 55 to 69 with urothelial cancer. This specimen consisted of PBMCs, obtained around atezolizumab (anti-PD-L1) treatment.

The CDR3 spells CAWSVRGTGYQPQHF. The DNA for the CDR3 is TGTGCCTGGAGTGTACGGGGGACAGGGTATCAGCCCCAGCATTTT. The rearrangement joins TRBV30 to TRBJ1-5; 9 positions match TRBD1. The CDR3 is 15 amino acids. The V gene's germline CDR1 is GTSNPN and CDR2 SVGIG (reference sequence). With 0 bases clipped from V and 5 bases from J, the junction kept 5 bases outside the gene matches.